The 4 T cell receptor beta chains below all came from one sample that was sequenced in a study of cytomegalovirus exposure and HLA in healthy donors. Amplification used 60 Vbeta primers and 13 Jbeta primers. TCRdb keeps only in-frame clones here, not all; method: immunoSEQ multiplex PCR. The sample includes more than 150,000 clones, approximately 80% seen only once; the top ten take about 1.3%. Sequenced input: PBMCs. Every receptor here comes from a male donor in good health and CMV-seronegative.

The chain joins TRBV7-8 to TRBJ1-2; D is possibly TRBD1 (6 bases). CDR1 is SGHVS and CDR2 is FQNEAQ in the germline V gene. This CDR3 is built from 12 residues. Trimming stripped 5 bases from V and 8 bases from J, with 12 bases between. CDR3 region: CASSPGVRGYTF. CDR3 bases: TGTGCCAGCAGCCCAGGGGTCAGAGGCTACACCTTC. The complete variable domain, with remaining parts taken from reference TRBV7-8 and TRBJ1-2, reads GAGVSQSPRYKVAKRGQDVALRCDPISGHVSLFWYQQALGQGPEFLTYFQNEAQLDKSGLPSDRFFAERPEGSVSTLKIQRTQQEDSAVYLCASSPGVRGYTFGSGTRLTVV.

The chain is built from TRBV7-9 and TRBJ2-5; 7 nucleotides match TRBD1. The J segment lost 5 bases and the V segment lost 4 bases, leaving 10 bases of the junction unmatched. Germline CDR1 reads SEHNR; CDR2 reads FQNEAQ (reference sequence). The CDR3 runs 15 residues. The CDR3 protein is CASSSSGTGAETQYF. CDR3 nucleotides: TGTGCCAGCAGCTCCTCCGGAACAGGGGCGGAGACCCAGTACTTC. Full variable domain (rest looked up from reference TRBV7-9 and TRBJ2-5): DTGVSQNPRHKITKRGQNVTFRCDPISEHNRLYWYRQTLGQGPEFLTYFQNEAQLEKSRLLSDRFSAERPKGSFSTLEIQRTEQGDSAMYLCASSSSGTGAETQYFGPGTRLLVL.

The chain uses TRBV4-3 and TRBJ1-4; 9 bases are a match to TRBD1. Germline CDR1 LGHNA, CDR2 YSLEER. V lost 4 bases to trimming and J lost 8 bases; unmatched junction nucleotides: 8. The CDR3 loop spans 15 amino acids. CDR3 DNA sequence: TGCGCCAGCAGCCGCCTACAGGGGGCGGAAGAAAAACTGTTTTTT. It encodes CASSRLQGAEEKLFF.

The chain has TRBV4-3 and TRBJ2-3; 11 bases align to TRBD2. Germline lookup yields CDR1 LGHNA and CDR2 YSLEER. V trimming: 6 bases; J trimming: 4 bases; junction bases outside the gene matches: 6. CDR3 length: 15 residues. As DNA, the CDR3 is TGCGCCAGCAGTCAGACTAGCGGGATTTCAGATACGCAGTATTTT. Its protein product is CASSQTSGISDTQYF.